Listed below are T cell receptor beta chains from one sample, sequenced in a study of T cells in Graves' hyperthyroidism and ophthalmopathy. TCRdb used MiXCR to reprocess the multiplex PCR reads, holding one entry per CDR3 protein. Among about 270,000 distinct CDR3 sequences listed, 20% to 25% were seen once. Input material: blood. These receptors were taken from a man in his thirties or forties with Graves' ophthalmopathy. Both conserved end residues are part of each CDR3. D genes are given only for firm matches. Rows give clone size only sometimes, using once, few, many, or a class for an expanded clone.

j_gene: TRBJ2-2; len: 15; v_gene: TRBV7-3; d_gene: NA; abundance: few; CDR3nt: TGTGTCAGCAGCCCTTGGGGGTATGGGACCGGGGAGCTGTTTTTT; CDR3aa: CVSSPWGYGTGELFF
j_gene: TRBJ2-1; len: 14; v_gene: TRBV29-1; d_gene: TRBD2; abundance: few; CDR3nt: TGCAGCTCCGGACTAGCGGGGAGTGAGGATGAGCAGTTCTTC; CDR3aa: CSSGLAGSEDEQFF
j_gene: TRBJ1-4; len: 14; v_gene: TRBV28; d_gene: TRBD1; abundance: few; CDR3nt: TGTGCCAGCAGTTTATTTGGGACAGGCGAAAAACTGTTTTTT; CDR3aa: CASSLFGTGEKLFF
j_gene: TRBJ1-2; len: 14; v_gene: TRBV19; d_gene: NA; abundance: NA; CDR3nt: TGTGCCACCAACACTGGTGGGGGTATGGTCGGCTACACCTTC; CDR3aa: CATNTGGGMVGYTF
j_gene: TRBJ1-2; len: 14; v_gene: TRBV11-1; d_gene: NA; abundance: few; CDR3nt: TGTGCCAGCAGCTTCAACAGCCCGACCTATGGCTACACCTTC; CDR3aa: CASSFNSPTYGYTF
j_gene: TRBJ2-3; len: 13; v_gene: TRBV5-1; d_gene: TRBD1; abundance: few; CDR3nt: TGCGCCAGCAGCAGGACAGGGGGGGATACGCAGTATTTT; CDR3aa: CASSRTGGDTQYF
j_gene: TRBJ1-2; len: 13; v_gene: TRBV9; d_gene: NA; abundance: NA; CDR3nt: TGTGCCAGCAGCGTAAGGGACGGCTATGGCTACACCTTC; CDR3aa: CASSVRDGYGYTF
j_gene: TRBJ2-3; len: 13; v_gene: TRBV20-1; d_gene: NA; abundance: few; CDR3nt: TGCAGTGCTAGAGTTCAAGACACAGATACGCAGTATTTT; CDR3aa: CSARVQDTDTQYF
j_gene: TRBJ1-6; len: 14; v_gene: TRBV19; d_gene: NA; abundance: NA; CDR3nt: TGTGCCAGTAGGGACAGCTCCTATAATTCACCCCTCCACTTT; CDR3aa: CASRDSSYNSPLHF
j_gene: TRBJ2-5; len: 15; v_gene: TRBV6-1; d_gene: TRBD2; abundance: few; CDR3nt: TGTGCCAGCAGTCAGGGGACTAGCGGGAGTAAGACCCAGTACTTC; CDR3aa: CASSQGTSGSKTQYF
j_gene: TRBJ1-1; len: 14; v_gene: TRBV5-1; d_gene: NA; abundance: NA; CDR3nt: TGCGCCAGCAGCTTGGAAACAGCTTCCACTGAAGCTTTCTTT; CDR3aa: CASSLETASTEAFF
j_gene: TRBJ2-7; len: 15; v_gene: TRBV7-6; d_gene: TRBD2; abundance: NA; CDR3nt: TGTGCCAGCAGCTTAGCCCTAGCGGACTCCTACGAGCAGTACTTC; CDR3aa: CASSLALADSYEQYF
j_gene: TRBJ2-1; len: 14; v_gene: TRBV11-3; d_gene: NA; abundance: many; CDR3nt: TGTGCCAGCAGCCCCAGACACGAAAGCTTTGAGCAGTTCTTC; CDR3aa: CASSPRHESFEQFF
j_gene: TRBJ1-1; len: 12; v_gene: TRBV3-1; d_gene: NA; abundance: many; CDR3nt: TGTGCCAGCAGCCAAAGAACGGGAGAAGCTTTCTTT; CDR3aa: CASSQRTGEAFF
j_gene: TRBJ1-1; len: 10; v_gene: TRBV7-9; d_gene: NA; abundance: NA; CDR3nt: TGTGCCAGCAGGGGGTCTGAAGCTTTCTTT; CDR3aa: CASRGSEAFF
j_gene: TRBJ1-5; len: 14; v_gene: TRBV20-1; d_gene: NA; abundance: few; CDR3nt: TGCAGTGCTAGCCCCGGGGGTGGCAATCAGCCCCAGCATTTT; CDR3aa: CSASPGGGNQPQHF
j_gene: TRBJ2-7; len: 12; v_gene: TRBV19; d_gene: NA; abundance: NA; CDR3nt: TGTGCCAGTAGTAACAGGGTCTACGAGCAGTACTTC; CDR3aa: CASSNRVYEQYF
j_gene: TRBJ2-1; len: 18; v_gene: TRBV19; d_gene: TRBD2; abundance: NA; CDR3nt: TGTGCCAGTAGTATAGGTCTAGGAACTAGCGTAAAGGAAGGTGAGCAGTTCTTC; CDR3aa: CASSIGLGTSVKEGEQFF
j_gene: TRBJ1-2; len: 14; v_gene: TRBV12-3/TRBV12-4; d_gene: NA; abundance: NA; CDR3nt: TGTGCCAGCAGGAAAAGCACGACAATCGGTGGCTACACCTTC; CDR3aa: CASRKSTTIGGYTF
j_gene: TRBJ2-7; len: 14; v_gene: TRBV5-1; d_gene: NA; abundance: many; CDR3nt: TGCGCCAGCAGCCAGGGACGGACCTTTGCCGAGCAGTACTTC; CDR3aa: CASSQGRTFAEQYF
j_gene: TRBJ2-3; len: 13; v_gene: TRBV7-9; d_gene: TRBD1; abundance: few; CDR3nt: TGTGCCAGCAGCCCCGGACAGGGAGATACGCAGTATTTT; CDR3aa: CASSPGQGDTQYF
j_gene: TRBJ2-3; len: 13; v_gene: TRBV7-9; d_gene: NA; abundance: few; CDR3nt: TGTGCCAGCAGCTTCGGGAGTGCAGATACGCAGTATTTT; CDR3aa: CASSFGSADTQYF
j_gene: TRBJ2-7; len: 12; v_gene: TRBV29-1; d_gene: NA; abundance: NA; CDR3nt: TGCAGCGTTGCCGGGCGCTTGAACGAGCAGTACTTC; CDR3aa: CSVAGRLNEQYF
j_gene: TRBJ1-2; len: 13; v_gene: TRBV29-1; d_gene: TRBD1; abundance: few; CDR3nt: TGCAGCGTGGGCTCGGGACAGTACTATGGCTACACCTTC; CDR3aa: CSVGSGQYYGYTF
j_gene: TRBJ2-7; len: 12; v_gene: TRBV29-1; d_gene: NA; abundance: NA; CDR3nt: TGCAGCGTTGAAGATCGCCCCGGCGAGCAGTACTTC; CDR3aa: CSVEDRPGEQYF
j_gene: TRBJ2-3; len: 15; v_gene: TRBV20-1; d_gene: TRBD2; abundance: NA; CDR3nt: TGCAGTGCTGGGCCCCTAGCGGGGATCACAGATACGCAGTATTTT; CDR3aa: CSAGPLAGITDTQYF
j_gene: TRBJ2-1; len: 11; v_gene: TRBV27; d_gene: TRBD2; abundance: few; CDR3nt: TGTGCCAGCGCTAGCGGGGCTGAGCAGTTCTTC; CDR3aa: CASASGAEQFF
j_gene: TRBJ2-3; len: 14; v_gene: TRBV11-3; d_gene: NA; abundance: many; CDR3nt: TGTGCCAGCAGCACCGGACTGAACACAGATACGCAGTATTTT; CDR3aa: CASSTGLNTDTQYF
j_gene: TRBJ2-7; len: 14; v_gene: TRBV6-2/TRBV6-3; d_gene: NA; abundance: NA; CDR3nt: TGTGCCAGCACGACCAGGGACTTAGCTTACGAGCAGTACTTC; CDR3aa: CASTTRDLAYEQYF
j_gene: TRBJ2-7; len: 16; v_gene: TRBV5-1; d_gene: TRBD2; abundance: many; CDR3nt: TGCGCCAGCAGCCTCCTTAGCGGGAGCCCCGTCTACGAGCAGTACTTC; CDR3aa: CASSLLSGSPVYEQYF
j_gene: TRBJ1-5; len: 17; v_gene: TRBV19; d_gene: NA; abundance: NA; CDR3nt: TGTGCCAGTAGTCCCCTCAGACAGCCAGTATCCAATCAGCCCCAGCATTTT; CDR3aa: CASSPLRQPVSNQPQHF
j_gene: TRBJ1-4; len: 15; v_gene: TRBV3-1; d_gene: NA; abundance: NA; CDR3nt: TGTGCCAGCAGCCAAGTCGTGGGGGTTAATGAAAAACTGTTTTTT; CDR3aa: CASSQVVGVNEKLFF
j_gene: TRBJ2-2; len: 17; v_gene: TRBV11-3; d_gene: NA; abundance: NA; CDR3nt: TGTGCCAGCAGCTCCCCTCTCGGACTTGTCCTAGCCGGGGAGCTGTTTTTT; CDR3aa: CASSSPLGLVLAGELFF
j_gene: TRBJ1-6; len: 16; v_gene: TRBV20-1; d_gene: TRBD1; abundance: NA; CDR3nt: TGCAGTGCAAGGGACAGATCGACGCGGGGTAATTCACCCCTCCACTTT; CDR3aa: CSARDRSTRGNSPLHF
j_gene: TRBJ1-1; len: 10; v_gene: TRBV30; d_gene: NA; abundance: many; CDR3nt: TGTGCCGGTGGCGACACTGAAGCTTTCTTT; CDR3aa: CAGGDTEAFF
j_gene: TRBJ1-1; len: 12; v_gene: TRBV30; d_gene: TRBD1; abundance: many; CDR3nt: TGTGCCATCGGACAGGGGGGCACTGAAGCTTTCTTT; CDR3aa: CAIGQGGTEAFF
j_gene: TRBJ1-1; len: 13; v_gene: TRBV6-1; d_gene: NA; abundance: NA; CDR3nt: TGTGCCAGCAGGGTTCCGGGACGGATTGAAGCTTTCTTT; CDR3aa: CASRVPGRIEAFF
j_gene: TRBJ1-3; len: 14; v_gene: TRBV27; d_gene: NA; abundance: few; CDR3nt: TGTGCCAGCAGTTTAGGGGGCATTGGAAACACCATATATTTT; CDR3aa: CASSLGGIGNTIYF
j_gene: TRBJ1-5; len: 12; v_gene: TRBV6-1; d_gene: NA; abundance: NA; CDR3nt: TGTGCCAGCAAGGGCCCCAATCAGCCCCAGCATTTT; CDR3aa: CASKGPNQPQHF
j_gene: TRBJ1-6; len: 17; v_gene: TRBV4-2; d_gene: TRBD1; abundance: NA; CDR3nt: TGTGCCAGCAGCCTAATGGGGACAGGAGGATATAATTCACCCCTCCACTTT; CDR3aa: CASSLMGTGGYNSPLHF
j_gene: TRBJ1-4; len: 14; v_gene: TRBV3-1; d_gene: NA; abundance: many; CDR3nt: TGTGCCAGCAGCCATAGTGTATCTCATGAAAAACTGTTTTTT; CDR3aa: CASSHSVSHEKLFF
j_gene: TRBJ1-2; len: 16; v_gene: TRBV3-1; d_gene: NA; abundance: many; CDR3nt: TGTGCCAGCAGCCAAGGGATTGGGACGGCGGGTAATGGCTACACCTTC; CDR3aa: CASSQGIGTAGNGYTF
j_gene: TRBJ2-1; len: 13; v_gene: TRBV5-1; d_gene: NA; abundance: NA; CDR3nt: TGCGCCAGCAGCTTAGGGACCCCCTTTGAGCAGTTCTTC; CDR3aa: CASSLGTPFEQFF
j_gene: TRBJ2-3; len: 15; v_gene: TRBV20-1; d_gene: NA; abundance: NA; CDR3nt: TGCAGTGCTAGTTCGGCGGCAGCAAGTTGGAGTACGCAGTATTTT; CDR3aa: CSASSAAASWSTQYF
j_gene: TRBJ1-1; len: 14; v_gene: TRBV19; d_gene: NA; abundance: few; CDR3nt: TGTGCCAGTAGTATAGTACGGCTTAACACTGAAGCTTTCTTT; CDR3aa: CASSIVRLNTEAFF
j_gene: TRBJ2-7; len: 14; v_gene: TRBV5-1; d_gene: TRBD1; abundance: NA; CDR3nt: TGCGCCAGCAGCTTGGGAGGACAGGTCTACGAGCAGTACTTC; CDR3aa: CASSLGGQVYEQYF
j_gene: TRBJ1-1; len: 15; v_gene: TRBV6-1; d_gene: NA; abundance: NA; CDR3nt: TGTGCCGGCTTGAGGTCGGGACTGATGAACGCTGAAGCTTTCTTT; CDR3aa: CAGLRSGLMNAEAFF
j_gene: TRBJ2-7; len: 13; v_gene: TRBV27; d_gene: NA; abundance: many; CDR3nt: TGTGCCAGCAGTCCCCGTAACTCCTACGAGCAGTACTTC; CDR3aa: CASSPRNSYEQYF
j_gene: TRBJ2-3; len: 16; v_gene: TRBV28; d_gene: TRBD1; abundance: few; CDR3nt: TGTGCCAGCAGTCGACCGGGACAGCCCTCTTTAGATACGCAGTATTTT; CDR3aa: CASSRPGQPSLDTQYF
j_gene: TRBJ2-1; len: 13; v_gene: TRBV30; d_gene: NA; abundance: NA; CDR3nt: TGTGCCTGGAAGGGCAATGTTCACAATGAGCAGTTCTTC; CDR3aa: CAWKGNVHNEQFF